This is a list of T cell receptor beta chains from one sample in a study of vaccination effects on CD4 cells after COVID-19. TCRdb keeps only in-frame clones here, not all; method: immunoSEQ multiplex PCR. Of 75,000 to 100,000 clones listed, around 74% are singletons. These receptors' antigens are unknown. The material was CD4+ T cells from PBMCs cultured with HCoV-OC43 spike peptides, obtained after COVID-19 vaccination. The receptors here all came from a human donor who received a COVID-19 vaccine. Both conserved end residues are part of each CDR3. The D gene is left open where the match is weak. Clone sizes are given selectively: once, few, many, or a class where the clone is expanded.

d_gene,j_gene,v_gene,abundance,CDR3nt,CDR3aa
.,TRBJ1-3,TRBV7-9,.,TGTGCCAGCAGCTGGAGCGGATTCAGGCCTGGAAACACCATATATTTT,CASSWSGFRPGNTIYF
.,TRBJ1-5,TRBV19,.,TGTGCCAGTAGTACCCCTCGGGGGCCCAATCAGCCCCAGCATTTT,CASSTPRGPNQPQHF
.,TRBJ1-6,TRBV6-5,.,TGTGCCAGCAGTTATGCCGAGAGCTCCTATAATTCACCCCTCCACTTT,CASSYAESSYNSPLHF
.,TRBJ1-5,TRBV30,.,TGTGCCTGGAGTGTAGGGGGTCAGCCCCAGCATTTT,CAWSVGGQPQHF
TRBD1,TRBJ1-1,TRBV10-2,.,TGCGCCAGCAGTGAGGGAAGGGGGCTCGCTGAAGCTTTCTTT,CASSEGRGLAEAFF
.,TRBJ1-4,TRBV9,.,TGTGCCAGCAGCCTAATGGGGCTGATAGATGAAAAACTGTTTTTT,CASSLMGLIDEKLFF
TRBD1,TRBJ2-6,TRBV5-1,.,TGCGCCAGCAGCTCCCCTCGCGCAGGGGGCAACGGGGCCAACGTCCTGACTTTC,CASSSPRAGGNGANVLTF
TRBD2,TRBJ2-1,TRBV7-2,.,TGTGCCAGCAGCTTTAGCACTAGCGGGGGTCGGAGTGAGCAGTTCTTC,CASSFSTSGGRSEQFF
.,TRBJ1-2,TRBV12-3/TRBV12-4,.,TGTGCCAGCAGTCCGGGTCGGAGCTATGGCTACACCTTC,CASSPGRSYGYTF
.,TRBJ1-4,TRBV7-2,few,TGTGCCAGCCACCGGGCCCCTAATGAAAAACTGTTTTTT,CASHRAPNEKLFF
.,TRBJ2-1,TRBV28,few,TGTGCCAGCAGGGGGAGTTACAATGAGCAGTTCTTC,CASRGSYNEQFF
.,TRBJ2-2,TRBV4-3,few,TGCGCCAGCAGCCGGGTCGGCGGCGCCGGGGAGCTGTTTTTT,CASSRVGGAGELFF
.,TRBJ1-1,TRBV5-1,.,TGCGCCAGCAGCTTGGGCCCCGTGAACACTGAAGCTTTCTTT,CASSLGPVNTEAFF
.,TRBJ1-2,TRBV28,.,TGTGCCAGCAGTTTCGAGGGAGGCTACACCTTC,CASSFEGGYTF
.,TRBJ1-1,TRBV20-1,.,TGCAGTGCTAGTAAACCAGGGGCGTCAGGGACGGCTTTCTTT,CSASKPGASGTAFF
TRBD2,TRBJ2-5,TRBV27,.,TGTGCCAGCAGTCTCGCGACTAGCGGGGGGGCCGAGACCCAGTACTTC,CASSLATSGGAETQYF
TRBD1,TRBJ1-5,TRBV6-5,.,TGTGCCAGCAGGCCGGGACAGGGTGATCAGCCCCAGCATTTT,CASRPGQGDQPQHF
.,TRBJ1-2,TRBV30,.,TGTGCCGAACAGTATTCCTATGGCTACACCTTC,CAEQYSYGYTF
TRBD1,TRBJ2-2,TRBV19,few,TGTGCCAGTAGTGGGACAGTGAACACCGGGGAGCTGTTTTTT,CASSGTVNTGELFF
.,TRBJ1-2,TRBV4-1,.,TGCGCCAGCAGCCAAGTTCCTCAGGGACGGATCTATGGCTACACCTTC,CASSQVPQGRIYGYTF
.,TRBJ2-3,TRBV6-5,few,TGTGCCAGCAGTTTCTCCATCGATCCACCGGGTACGCAGTATTTT,CASSFSIDPPGTQYF
.,TRBJ2-5,TRBV10-3,.,TGTGCCATCAGTGAGTTCGCAGGCGGGAACGAGAAGACCCAGTACTTC,CAISEFAGGNEKTQYF
.,TRBJ2-2,TRBV7-2,.,TGTGCCAGCAGCTTCTCAGGGGCGAACACCGGGGAGCTGTTTTTT,CASSFSGANTGELFF
.,TRBJ2-5,TRBV5-1,.,TGCGCCAGCAGCCTACGACAGGTTTCAGAGACCCAGTACTTC,CASSLRQVSETQYF
.,TRBJ1-4,TRBV2,few,TGTGCCAGCAGTGAGGAGTCACGCGAAAAACTGTTTTTT,CASSEESREKLFF
.,TRBJ2-4,TRBV7-9,.,TGTGCCAGCAGTTTAAGGGATGACATTCAGTACTTC,CASSLRDDIQYF
TRBD2,TRBJ2-1,TRBV9,few,TGTGCCAGCAGCGTACTCGCGGGGGGAGCCTACAATGAGCAGTTCTTC,CASSVLAGGAYNEQFF
TRBD1,TRBJ1-5,TRBV4-1,.,TGCGCCAGCAGCCAAGTATCCAGAGGGACAGGGCACAATCAGCCCCAGCATTTT,CASSQVSRGTGHNQPQHF
TRBD1,TRBJ1-1,TRBV5-1,once,TGCGCCAGCGGAGGGGGCGGCTCGAACACTGAAGCTTTCTTT,CASGGGGSNTEAFF
.,TRBJ1-1,TRBV19,.,TGTGCCAGTAGTATAAAGGGGACTGAAGCTTTCTTT,CASSIKGTEAFF
.,TRBJ2-3,TRBV24-1,.,TGTGCCACCAGTGACCCCGCCCCCGCCACAGATACGCAGTATTTT,CATSDPAPATDTQYF
.,TRBJ1-3,TRBV9,medium-sized,TGTGCCAGCAGCGTAGCTAGGGCAGGGGCGGGAAACACCATATATTTT,CASSVARAGAGNTIYF
.,TRBJ1-1,TRBV30,few,TGTGCCTGGAGTGAAGACCTGAACACTGAAGCTTTCTTT,CAWSEDLNTEAFF
.,TRBJ1-5,TRBV6-6,.,TGTGCCAGCAGATCAGACGTTAGCAATCAGCCCCAGCATTTT,CASRSDVSNQPQHF
TRBD1,TRBJ1-2,TRBV29-1,once,TGCAGCGTTTTGACAGGGGGGGAATCGAGCTATGGCTACACCTTC,CSVLTGGESSYGYTF
.,TRBJ2-5,TRBV24-1,.,TGTGCCACCGCGACTACAGAAGAGACCCAGTACTTC,CATATTEETQYF
.,TRBJ2-1,TRBV2,.,TGTGCCAGCATTCGGACAGTCGGCTCCTACAATGAGCAGTTCTTC,CASIRTVGSYNEQFF
.,TRBJ2-2,TRBV15,.,TGTGCCACCAGCAGAGAAAAGGGAGGCGGCACCGGGGAGCTGTTTTTT,CATSREKGGGTGELFF
TRBD2,TRBJ2-6,TRBV10-3,.,TGTGCCATCAGTGAGTCAGAGTACCTGGGGGGGAATGGGGCCAACGTCCTGACTTTC,CAISESEYLGGNGANVLTF
.,TRBJ1-2,TRBV9,.,TGTGCCAGCAGCGCCAGTCCCGGGGCTGGGTATGGCTACACCTTC,CASSASPGAGYGYTF
.,TRBJ2-5,TRBV5-6,.,TGTGCCAGCATCCTGACGGGGAGAATTCAAGAGACCCAGTACTTC,CASILTGRIQETQYF
.,TRBJ1-4,TRBV29-1,.,TGCAGCGCCGGGACATCAACTAATGAAAAACTGTTTTTT,CSAGTSTNEKLFF
.,TRBJ1-2,TRBV5-1,.,TGCGCCAGCAGCTTGTATGGGGGGAACTATGGCTACACCTTC,CASSLYGGNYGYTF
.,TRBJ2-5,TRBV29-1,.,TGCAGCGTGAGTTCGGGCCCTCCCCAGTACTTC,CSVSSGPPQYF
.,TRBJ1-5,TRBV12-3/TRBV12-4,.,TGTGCCAGCAGACTCGATAGTCAGCCCCAGCATTTT,CASRLDSQPQHF
TRBD1,TRBJ1-1,TRBV28,.,TGTGCCAGCAGTTTAGGCTCGCGGACAGGGGGCCGTAGTGGCACTGAAGCTTTCTTT,CASSLGSRTGGRSGTEAFF
.,TRBJ1-6,TRBV6-5,.,TGTGCCAGCAGTTTACAGCTTCCGGGGAATTCACCCCTCCACTTT,CASSLQLPGNSPLHF
TRBD1,TRBJ1-1,TRBV19,.,TGTGCCAGTAGTATACCCGTACAGGGGGCGAAAGCTTTCTTT,CASSIPVQGAKAFF
.,TRBJ2-2,TRBV2,.,TGTGCCAGCAGTTACGGGCAGGACAACACCGGGGAGCTGTTTTTT,CASSYGQDNTGELFF
.,TRBJ1-5,TRBV24-1,few,TGTGCCACCAGTGAAGGGCAGTACGGTCAGCCCCAGCATTTT,CATSEGQYGQPQHF
.,TRBJ2-5,TRBV4-1,.,TGCGCCAGCAGCCAAGAGACAGGGATGTCAGCGGGGGAGACCCAGTACTTC,CASSQETGMSAGETQYF
.,TRBJ1-1,TRBV19,.,TGTGCCAGTAGCCCGTTGGCCCCGGACATGAACACTGAAGCTTTCTTT,CASSPLAPDMNTEAFF
.,TRBJ2-5,TRBV19,once,TGTGCCAGTAGTATTATCTCAGGGGAAGAGACCCAGTACTTC,CASSIISGEETQYF